These 21 T cell receptor beta chains originate from one sample sequenced in a study of circulating tumor DNA in untreated peripheral T-cell lymphoma. Profiling relied on immunoSEQ multiplex PCR, and the TCRdb table lists in-frame clones only, not all of them. The table shows roughly 7,000 clones, with about 75% occurring only once. Sequencing was performed on tumor tissue. The source is a human donor with peripheral T-cell lymphoma.

This clone came up a few times. The chain uses TRBV11-3 and TRBJ2-1; D might be TRBD2 (6 bases). The CDR3 is 15 amino acids. Germline-derived CDR1 and CDR2 are SGHNT and YENEEA. V was pared by 4 bases and J by 5 bases, with 15 bases between. Here the CDR3 DNA reads TGTGCCAGCAGCTCTGTGGGCGGGGTGAACAATGAGCAGTTCTTC. It is translated as CASSSVGGVNNEQFF. Full variable domain (rest looked up from reference TRBV11-3 and TRBJ2-1): EAGVVQSPRYKIIEKKQPVAFWCNPISGHNTLYWYLQNLGQGPELLIRYENEEAVDDSQLPKDRFSAERLKGVDSTLKIQPAELGDSAVYLCASSSVGGVNNEQFFGPGTRLTVL.

This clone was recorded once. V usage is TRBV29-1 and J usage is TRBJ2-5; the D is unclear. V was trimmed by 1 base and J by 4 bases, leaving 10 bases between them. Germline V gene sequence: CDR1 SQVTM, CDR2 ANQGSEA. The CDR3 is 13 amino acids. The CDR3 reads CSVEALMGETQYF. In nucleotides, the CDR3 is TGCAGCGTTGAAGCTTTGATGGGAGAGACCCAGTACTTC.

The chain carries TRBV1 and TRBJ2-5; TRBD1 reflects the table's D call only, with no check against the DNA. TRBV1 is noted as a pseudogene. The CDR3 is 14 residues long. The CDR3, as DNA: TGCGCCAGCAGCCTTGGGACAGCCCAAGAGACCCAGTACTTC. This codes for CASSLGTAQETQYF.

The chain is built from TRBV28 and TRBJ2-3, with D perhaps matching TRBD2 (5 bases). V lost 4 bases to trimming and J lost 2 bases, with 7 bases between them. The germline CDR1 and CDR2 sequences are MDHEN and SYDVKM. The CDR3 consists of 13 residues. CDR3 nucleotides: TGTGCCAGCAGTTCCGGGATCACAGATACGCAGTATTTT. Protein product: CASSSGITDTQYF.

The chain recombines TRBV29-1 with TRBJ2-1; 10 bases match TRBD2. This CDR3 is built from 15 residues. Germline lookup yields CDR1 SQVTM and CDR2 ANQGSEA. J was trimmed by 5 bases and V by 6 bases; bases with no gene match: 10. CDR3 sequence: CSVALTSGNHNEQFF. The DNA for the CDR3 is TGCAGCGTCGCACTAACTAGCGGGAACCACAATGAGCAGTTCTTC.

This clone appeared a few times. V usage is TRBV11-3 and J usage is TRBJ1-5; 10 bases are shared with TRBD1. Unmatched junction bases numbered 15, after V lost 4 bases and J lost 0 bases. This CDR3 region has 20 residues. The germline V gene has CDR1 SGHNT and CDR2 YENEEA. DNA for the CDR3: TGTGCCAGCAGCTCCCGCGTCGACAGGGGGCCTCCGTATAGCAATCAGCCCCAGCATTTT. It is translated as CASSSRVDRGPPYSNQPQHF.

The genes are TRBV5-1 and TRBJ2-7, with D unresolved. V was pared by 0 bases and J by 0 bases, with 7 bases between. The germline V gene has CDR1 SGHRS and CDR2 YFSETQ. The CDR3 loop spans 14 amino acids. The CDR3 here is CASSLGGNSYEQYF. CDR3 coding DNA: TGCGCCAGCAGCTTGGGTGGGAACTCCTACGAGCAGTACTTC. Full variable domain (remainder filled in from reference TRBV5-1 and TRBJ2-7): KAGVTQTPRYLIKTRGQQVTLSCSPISGHRSVSWYQQTPGQGLQFLFEYFSETQRNKGNFPGRFSGRQFSNSRSEMNVSTLELGDSALYLCASSLGGNSYEQYFGPGTRLTVT.

V is TRBV19 and J is TRBJ2-7; unclear D gene. Looked up from germline, CDR1 is LNHDA and CDR2 is SQIVND (reference sequence). Trimming took 3 bases from V and 6 from J, leaving 9 bases between them. This CDR3 comprises 12 residues. As DNA, the CDR3 is TGTGCCAGTAGTATTTCTGCGGCCGAGCAGTACTTC. Protein: CASSISAAEQYF.

The chain has TRBV19 and TRBJ1-1, with D perhaps TRBD1 (6 bases). V dropped 4 bases and J dropped 4 bases, with 13 bases sitting between them. CDR1 LNHDA and CDR2 SQIVND come from the germline V gene (reference sequence). The CDR3 runs to 14 residues. DNA of the CDR3: TGTGCCAGTAGTAGAAAACAGGGAGGCACTGAAGCTTTCTTT. It codes for CASSRKQGGTEAFF.

The V gene is TRBV28, the J gene TRBJ1-2; TRBD1 agrees at 9 bases. This CDR3 has 15 amino acids. Trimming removed 5 bases from V and 5 bases from J; junction bases left unmatched: 9. Looked up from germline, CDR1 is MDHEN and CDR2 is SYDVKM. Here the CDR3 reads CASSRGQGLMYGYTF. The CDR3 coding sequence is TGTGCCAGCAGTAGGGGACAGGGACTTATGTATGGCTACACCTTC.

The chain couples TRBV2 to TRBJ1-3, with D tentatively TRBD1 (5 bases). The germline V gene encodes CDR1 SNHLY and CDR2 FYNNEI. Trimming left V 4 bases short and J 6 bases short, with 13 bases between. The CDR3 totals 14 residues. The CDR3 DNA sequence: TGTGCCAGCAGTGTATACGGGGCCGCAAACACCATATATTTT. The encoded protein is CASSVYGAANTIYF. The full variable domain, completed using reference TRBV2 and TRBJ1-3, is EPEVTQTPSHQVTQMGQEVILRCVPISNHLYFYWYRQILGQKVEFLVSFYNNEISEKSEIFDDQFSVERPDGSNFTLKIRSTKLEDSAMYFCASSVYGAANTIYFGEGSWLTVV.

The chain uses TRBV19 and TRBJ2-1; D assignment may be TRBD1 or TRBD2 (5 bases each). The germline V gene encodes CDR1 LNHDA and CDR2 SQIVND (reference sequence). The V and J ends lost 7 bases and 0 bases respectively, with 16 bases between them. The CDR3 is made up of 16 amino acids. CDR3 in amino acids: CASNRPGPSSYNEQFF. The CDR3 DNA reads as TGTGCCAGTAATAGACCGGGACCCAGCTCCTACAATGAGCAGTTCTTC.

J is TRBJ2-7 and V is TRBV12-5; D not certain. Trimming removed 1 base at V and 0 bases at J, with 4 bases between. The CDR3 consists of 13 residues. The germline CDR1 and CDR2 sequences are LGHNT and FRNRAP. The CDR3 loop reads CASGLEDSYEQYF. The CDR3 region has the DNA TGTGCTAGTGGTTTGGAAGACTCCTACGAGCAGTACTTC.

This chain uses TRBV15 with TRBJ1-1; no firm D call. The CDR3 contains 16 residues. The V and J ends lost 5 bases and 1 base respectively, with 17 bases between them. CDR1 LNHNV and CDR2 YYDKDF come from the germline V gene (reference sequence). In DNA form, the CDR3 reads TGTGCCACCAGCGAAAAAAAGACATTGGGGAACACTGAAGCTTTCTTT. Translating it yields CATSEKKTLGNTEAFF.

As for this clone: A junction boundary mismatches the germline segment, possibly from a read error. J is TRBJ1-1 and V is TRBV6-7; 10 bases line up with TRBD1. TRBV6-7 is an open reading frame whose function is uncertain. CDR3 length: 18 amino acids. Written as DNA, the CDR3 is TGTGCCATCAGTGAGTCGAACGACAGGGGGCTGAGGTACACTGAAGCTTTCTTT. Translated: CAISESNDRGLRYTEAFF.

This chain links TRBV6-7 with TRBJ2-1; 8 bases are shared with TRBD1. TRBV6-7 is an ORF, with its function uncertain. CDR3 length: 12 amino acids. J gave up 11 bases and V 6 bases, and 6 bases lay outside the gene matches. The CDR3, as DNA: TGTGCCAGCAGGAGAGACAGGGGTAAGCAGTTCTTC. Translation: CASRRDRGKQFF.

This clone is a singleton in its sample. The rearrangement uses TRBV28 and TRBJ2-1; the D gene could be TRBD1 or TRBD2 (8 bases each). The length of the CDR3 is 15 residues. V dropped 10 bases and J dropped 10 bases, with 26 bases sitting between them. Per germline, CDR1 MDHEN and CDR2 SYDVKM. CDR3 sequence: CATCRTGSLAGEQFF. As DNA, the CDR3 is TGTGCCACCTGTAGGACAGGGAGTCTAGCGGGCGAGCAGTTCTTC. Combining the CDR3 with reference TRBV28 and TRBJ2-1 gives the whole variable domain DVKVTQSSRYLVKRTGEKVFLECVQDMDHENMFWYRQDPGLGLRLIYFSYDVKMKEKGDIPEGYSVSREKKERFSLILESASTNQTSMYLCATCRTGSLAGEQFFGPGTRLTVL.

The V gene is TRBV28, the J gene TRBJ2-2, with 14 bases matching TRBD2. This CDR3 is built from 17 residues. Germline CDR1 is MDHEN and CDR2 is SYDVKM. V lost 0 bases to trimming and J lost 6 bases; unmatched junction nucleotides: 3. CDR3 nucleotides: TGTGCCAGCAGTTTATGGAGACTAGCGGGAGGGCCCGGGGAGCTGTTTTTT. Amino acids: CASSLWRLAGGPGELFF.

The sample holds a few counts of this clone. The J gene is TRBJ2-4, the V gene TRBV5-1, with no clear D. V lost 3 bases to trimming and J lost 0 bases, with 13 bases between them. Germline assignment: CDR1 SGHRS and CDR2 YFSETQ. The CDR3 is 16 residues long. The chain's CDR3 is CASSSTPTLAKNIQYF. The CDR3, as DNA: TGCGCCAGCAGCTCAACACCGACTTTAGCCAAAAACATTCAGTACTTC.

The V call is TRBV28, the J call TRBJ1-2; a possible D gene is TRBD1 (5 bases). Trimming removed 5 bases from V and 8 bases from J, with 18 bases in between. Germline V gene lookup returns CDR1 MDHEN and CDR2 SYDVKM. The CDR3 is made up of 14 amino acids. The DNA of the CDR3 is TGTGCCAGCAGTGTTCAATTTGTACGGGACGGCTACACCTTC. Its translation: CASSVQFVRDGYTF.

The chain recombines TRBV18 with TRBJ2-1; 9 nucleotides agree with TRBD1. The J segment lost 4 bases and the V segment lost 5 bases, leaving 6 bases of the junction unmatched. The CDR3 is made up of 15 amino acids. CDR1 KGHSH and CDR2 LQKENI come from the germline V gene. CDR3: CASSSGQGGYNEQFF. The CDR3 coding sequence is TGTGCCAGCTCATCGGGACAGGGAGGTTACAATGAGCAGTTCTTC.